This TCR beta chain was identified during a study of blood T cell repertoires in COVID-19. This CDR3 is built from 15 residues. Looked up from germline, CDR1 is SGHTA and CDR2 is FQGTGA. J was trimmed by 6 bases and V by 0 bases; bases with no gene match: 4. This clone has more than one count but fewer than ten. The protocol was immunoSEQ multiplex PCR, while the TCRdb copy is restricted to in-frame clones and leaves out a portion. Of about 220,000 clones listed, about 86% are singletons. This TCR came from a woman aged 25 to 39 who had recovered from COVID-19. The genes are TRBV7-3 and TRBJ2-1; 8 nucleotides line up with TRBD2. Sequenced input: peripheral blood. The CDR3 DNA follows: TGTGCCAGCAGCTTAACGGGACTAGTATCCAATGAGCAGTTCTTC. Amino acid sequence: CASSLTGLVSNEQFF.